This T cell receptor beta chain derives from a study of blood T cell repertoires in COVID-19. Study-wide background: The origin of the acute and convalescent COVID-19 samples was the United States, Italy and Spain.

Original processing notes: Estimates of nucleated cell counts were drawn from the amplification of reference gene primers. Generated by immunoSEQ multiplex PCR, the TCRdb table keeps only in-frame clones and is missing some. D and trimming come from the DNA, and the V and J calls and clone size come from that table. The sample lists hundreds of thousands of clones; roughly 86% were seen once. This clone appeared a single time. The CDR3 is made up of 12 amino acids. CDR1 is SEHNR and CDR2 is FQNEAQ in the germline V gene (reference sequence). V lost 3 bases, J lost 8 bases, and 8 bases lay in between. Participants reported their clinical history, and cohort assignment relied on those reports.

The chain carries TRBV7-9 and TRBJ2-1; D gene unclear. This TCR was sampled from a man aged 40-49 years in a cohort exposed to, infected with or recovered from COVID-19 (not recorded which). The sequenced sample was PBMCs or T cells enriched from blood (not recorded which). Here the CDR3 DNA reads TGTGCCAGCAGCTTGAGATTGCATGAGCAGTTCTTC. This gives the protein CASSLRLHEQFF.